This T cell receptor (beta chain) is drawn from a study of shared clonotypes between healthy human individuals (dated by TCRdb to 2020 to 2021). Looking at the study overall: The cohort comprised two women and a few men aged 18 to 49 years. For each donor, CD4 naive and CD4 memory were each run on three plates, CD8 naive on two plates, and CD8 memory on one plate. To estimate repertoire size and how much clonotype sharing occurs between individuals, the study deeply sequenced the blood TCR repertoires of several healthy adults. Libraries were prepared and TCR repertoires were sequenced by different laboratories using diverse techniques, in order to increase sequencing depth and limit assay-specific biases. Each donor's leukapheresis produced roughly between about 0.85 and 10 billion PBMCs. Points the paper makes about the study in general: Larger estimated clonotype richness was generally found for naive subsets than for memory subsets. Based on pairwise subsampling, the degree of clonotype sharing among donors was expected to be affected by sequencing depth. Clonotypes shared by all four sorted-subset donors showed higher generation probabilities than non-shared clonotypes. Rarefaction of sorted-subset datasets indicated incomplete sequencing despite the large sequencing depth. When a few donors were compared, the shared fraction of clonotypes was about 5% for naive CD4, about 4% for naive CD8, roughly 2.5% for memory CD4, and 0.4% for memory CD8. Sampling was limited to blood, and TCR repertoires in tissue likely differ from TCR repertoires in blood. The small number of donors limited the genetic and exposure-history diversity represented.

A word on this clone: No cognate antigen has been identified for it. Nothing much larger sits one base from this clone, and base qualities are not available.

From the cysteine up to the phenylalanine, the CDR3 has a length of 20 residues. CDR3 DNA only is kept here, 60 bases in frame from base 1. The germline V gene specifies MGHRA as CDR1 and YSYEKL as CDR2. Trimming removed 4 bases from V and 0 bases from J, leaving 25 bases between the germline ends. TCR CDR3 regions were amplified from genomic DNA by multiplex PCR using the deep immunoSEQ assay. Extracted genomic DNA from each cell subset was spread evenly across all wells of several immunoSEQ 96-well plates, with each plate serving as a replicate. For sorted subsets, about 210 ng of genomic DNA, equivalent to some 30,000 T cell genomes, went into each replicate PCR. Purified libraries were measured with a Qubit 3.0 fluorometer, size-checked on a Bioanalyzer 2100, and measured again with the KAPA Library Quantification kit. Each immunoSEQ 96-well plate was sequenced on its own single-read 150-cycle Illumina NextSeq 550 flow cell. In the authors' own workflow: The immunoSEQ output contained only junctional sequences without quality scores, so filtering could not match that applied to full-length reads. To assign V/J genes and CDR3, sequences were annotated using PyIR, a Python wrapper for IgBLAST v1.9, with IMGT germline references. Reads with weak V/J assignments (E-value above 1e-6), missing CDR3, stop codons, out-of-frame junctions, or ambiguous translated residues were removed. A V3J clonotype was defined by an identical inferred V gene, J gene, and CDR3 amino acid sequence. To compute the percentage overlap between repertoires, the number of shared unique clonotypes was divided by the size of the smaller repertoire. Repertoire richness was assessed with RTK rarefaction, the Chao1 estimator, and Recon v2.1 estimates of unobserved clonotypes. Generation probabilities for all TCRbeta clonotypes obtained by the gDNA method from several donors were computed using OLGA. TCRdb's version of the immuneACCESS table is confined to in-frame rearrangements and falls short of the full clone set. An unresolved V gene accounts for under half of the shortfall where checked; the remainder is of unknown origin. The V and J calls and the clone size are those of that table, but D and trimming were determined from the DNA. The sample table records over 1.4 million clones; roughly 96% of these occur just once. The ten largest clones capture roughly 1.2% of the sample.

Donors were healthy HIV-negative adults with no recently reported acute infections or vaccinations. Every donor was a Caucasian adult living in Nashville, Tennessee, USA. Magnetic negative selection was used to enrich CD4+ T cells, after which naive cells were positively selected on CD45RA and the negative fraction became the memory subset. Blood was obtained by leukapheresis, after which PBMCs were separated by Ficoll-Histopaque density gradient centrifugation and cryopreserved in liquid nitrogen vapor phase. Analytical flow cytometry was used to check the purity and quantity of each magnetically sorted T cell population. Genomic DNA was isolated from each sorted fraction and quantified by UV absorbance on a Nanodrop 2000c.

The sample taken for sequencing was naive CD4+ T cells sorted from blood. Taken with the paper, the label for cell subset or site translates to: CD45RA+ positively selected. This receptor was taken from a man younger than 45 in good health. In this chain, TRBV4-1 is recombined with TRBJ2-1; the D gene identity is not certain. The bases read TGCGCCAGCAGCCCTGGCGGCTCGAGCTCCCGACCTAGCTCCTACAATGAGCAGTTCTTC. Its amino acids are CASSPGGSSSRPSSYNEQFF.